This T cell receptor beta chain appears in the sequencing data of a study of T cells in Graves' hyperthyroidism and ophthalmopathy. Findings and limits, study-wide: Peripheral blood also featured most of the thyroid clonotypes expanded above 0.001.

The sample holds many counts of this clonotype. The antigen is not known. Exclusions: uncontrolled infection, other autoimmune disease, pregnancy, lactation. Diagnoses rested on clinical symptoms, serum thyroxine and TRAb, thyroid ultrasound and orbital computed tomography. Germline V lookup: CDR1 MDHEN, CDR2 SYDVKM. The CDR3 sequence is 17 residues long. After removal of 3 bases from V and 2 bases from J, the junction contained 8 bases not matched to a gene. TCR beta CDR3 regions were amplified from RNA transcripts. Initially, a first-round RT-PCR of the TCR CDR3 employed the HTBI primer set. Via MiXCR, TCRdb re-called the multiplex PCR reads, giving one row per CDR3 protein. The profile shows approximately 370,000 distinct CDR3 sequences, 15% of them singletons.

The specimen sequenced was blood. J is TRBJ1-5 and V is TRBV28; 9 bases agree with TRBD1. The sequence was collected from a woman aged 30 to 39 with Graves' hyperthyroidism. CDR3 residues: CASSLIGTGNRNQPQHF. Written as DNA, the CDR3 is TGTGCCAGCAGTTTGATTGGGACAGGGAATCGCAATCAGCCCCAGCATTTT.